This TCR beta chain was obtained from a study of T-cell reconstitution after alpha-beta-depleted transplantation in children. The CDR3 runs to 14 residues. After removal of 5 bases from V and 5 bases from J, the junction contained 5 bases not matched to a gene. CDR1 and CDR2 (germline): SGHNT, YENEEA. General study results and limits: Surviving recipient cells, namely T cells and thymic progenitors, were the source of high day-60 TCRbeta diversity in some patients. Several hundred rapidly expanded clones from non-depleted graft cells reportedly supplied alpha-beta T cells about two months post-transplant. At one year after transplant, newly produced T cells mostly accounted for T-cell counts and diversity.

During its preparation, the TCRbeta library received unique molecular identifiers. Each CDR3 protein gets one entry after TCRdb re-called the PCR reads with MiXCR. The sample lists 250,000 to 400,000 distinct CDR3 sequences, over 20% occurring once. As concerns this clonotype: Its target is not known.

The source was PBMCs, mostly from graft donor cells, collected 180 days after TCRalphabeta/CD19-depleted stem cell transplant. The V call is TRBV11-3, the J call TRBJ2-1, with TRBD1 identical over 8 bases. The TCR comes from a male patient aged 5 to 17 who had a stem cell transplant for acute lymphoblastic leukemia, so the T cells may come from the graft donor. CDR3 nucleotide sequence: TGTGCCAGCAGCACGAGACAGGGGCACAATGAGCAGTTCTTC. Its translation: CASSTRQGHNEQFF.